Below, 30 T cell receptor beta chains from the same sample are listed, as sequenced in a study of blood T cell repertoires in COVID-19. Libraries were prepared by immunoSEQ multiplex PCR; TCRdb keeps only in-frame clonotypes and omits some of them. The table lists approximately 70,000 clones, more than 80% of them singletons. The sample comprised peripheral blood. These TCRs come from a woman older than 75 with active COVID-19.

V and J are TRBV9 and TRBJ2-1; 8 nucleotides line up with TRBD2. This CDR3 is 18 amino acids long. J gave up 3 bases and V 0 bases, and 11 bases lay outside the gene matches. Per germline, CDR1 SGDLS and CDR2 YYNGEE. Written as DNA, the CDR3 is TGTGCCAGCAGCGTAGTGGGGAGCGGGAGTGGCGGCTACAATGAGCAGTTCTTC. Translated: CASSVVGSGSGGYNEQFF.

The CDR3 DNA follows: TGTGCCAGCAGATTCCCGGGGGATACGCAGTATTTT. The encoded protein is CASRFPGDTQYF. This chain links TRBV7-9 with TRBJ2-3; TRBD2 might be the D (5 bases). Germline V gene data show CDR1 as SEHNR and CDR2 as FQNEAQ (reference sequence). CDR3 length: 12 residues. V lost 6 bases and J 6 bases, leaving 10 bases between the germline ends.

This clone was counted only a few times. V and J are TRBV28 and TRBJ2-3, with 8 bases lining up with TRBD2. The CDR3 runs to 17 residues. V shed 4 bases, J shed 2 bases, and the junction held 11 bases outside the gene matches. In germline, CDR1 is MDHEN, CDR2 SYDVKM. For the CDR3, the DNA is TGTGCCAGCAGTTGGCTCGGACTAGCCAGTATCACAGATACGCAGTATTTT. It yields the protein CASSWLGLASITDTQYF.

This chain connects TRBV3-1 (or the pseudogene TRBV3-2) to TRBJ2-4; 10 nucleotides line up with TRBD1. Germline lookup yields CDR1 LGHDT and CDR2 YNNKEL (reference sequence). V lost 3 bases, J lost 4 bases, and 9 bases stayed unmatched. The CDR3 totals 17 residues. The CDR3 DNA reads TGTGCCAGCAGCCATGGGACAGGGGCTGGAGGTAAAAACATTCAGTACTTC. It is translated as CASSHGTGAGGKNIQYF.

This chain links TRBV21-1 with TRBJ2-2; the D call in the table, TRBD1, was not verified against the DNA. TRBV21-1 is assigned pseudogene status. CDR3 length: 13 residues. CDR3 sequence: CASSCTGPGELFF. CDR3 DNA sequence: TGTGCCAGCAGTTGTACTGGGCCCGGGGAGCTGTTTTTT.

The sample holds one count of this clone. The chain carries TRBV4-3 and TRBJ2-7, with TRBD1 matching over 7 bases. The CDR3 consists of 13 residues. Per the germline V gene, CDR1 is LGHNA and CDR2 is YSLEER. The junction had 0 bases not matched to a gene; V was cut back by 3 bases and J by 1 base. In DNA, the CDR3 is TGCGCCAGCAGCCAGACAGGGTCCTACGAGCAGTACTTC. It is translated as CASSQTGSYEQYF.

The chain joins TRBV6-5 to TRBJ2-7; D is perhaps TRBD2 (5 bases). The CDR3 sequence is 16 residues long. Germline V lookup: CDR1 MNHEY, CDR2 SVGAGI. V lost 0 bases and J lost 0, with 12 bases in between. The DNA of the CDR3 is TGTGCCAGCAGTTACTCGAGTAGCGAGTACTCCTACGAGCAGTACTTC. Its protein product is CASSYSSSEYSYEQYF.

V usage is TRBV6-2 or TRBV6-3 and J usage is TRBJ2-7, with D hard to call. The CDR3 extends over 12 amino acids. Trimming took off 2 bases at V and 7 bases at J, with 9 bases between the two ends. Germline CDR1 and CDR2: MNHEY and SVGEGT. The CDR3 sequence is CASSYGLAEQYF. CDR3 bases: TGTGCCAGCAGTTACGGTTTGGCTGAGCAGTACTTC.

The sample holds one count of this clone. CDR3 sequence reads: CASSVASTALPGELFF. CDR3 coding DNA: TGTGCCAGCAGCGTAGCTAGTACCGCGCTCCCCGGGGAGCTGTTTTTT. This chain uses TRBV9 with TRBJ2-2; D call uncertain. The CDR3 runs 16 residues. With 0 bases removed from V and 6 bases from J, the gap between germline ends came to 15 bases. CDR1 is SGDLS, CDR2 YYNGEE, per germline.

V and J are TRBV7-9 and TRBJ2-7; 13 positions agree with TRBD2. Germline CDR1 is SEHNR and CDR2 is FQNEAQ (reference sequence). V shed 5 bases, J shed 5 bases, and the junction held 6 bases outside the gene matches. The CDR3 has 15 residues. The CDR3, as DNA: TGTGCCAGCAGCGGGACTAGCGGGGACCCTAACGAGCAGTACTTC. Encoded protein: CASSGTSGDPNEQYF.

V gene TRBV7-2 combines with J gene TRBJ2-3, with 8 nucleotides matching TRBD2. In germline, CDR1 is SGHTA, CDR2 FQGNSA. J gave up 4 bases and V 1 base, and 4 bases lay outside the gene matches. This CDR3 region has 15 residues. The chain's CDR3 is CASSLGSGASDTQYF. In DNA form, the CDR3 reads TGTGCCAGCAGCTTAGGTAGCGGGGCATCAGATACGCAGTATTTT.

V is TRBV18 and J is TRBJ1-1; D not certain. CDR1 and CDR2 (germline): KGHSH, LQKENI. This CDR3 has 11 amino acids. Trimming took 6 bases from V and 10 from J, leaving 12 bases between them. The CDR3 sequence: CASSQSGGAFF. The CDR3 coding sequence is TGTGCCAGCTCGCAATCAGGAGGAGCTTTCTTT.

The genes are TRBV12-3 or TRBV12-4 and TRBJ1-1; the D gene is possibly TRBD1 (6 bases). The CDR3 length is 13 residues. With 4 bases removed from V and 7 bases from J, the gap between germline ends came to 13 bases. This chain's CDR3 is CASSWTENGEAFF. In DNA, the CDR3 is TGTGCCAGCAGTTGGACAGAGAACGGTGAAGCTTTCTTT.

The chain couples TRBV5-4 to TRBJ1-6; 7 nucleotides line up with TRBD1. Trimming removed 4 bases from V and 8 bases from J; junction bases left unmatched: 6. This CDR3 region has 14 residues. Germline lookup yields CDR1 SGHNT and CDR2 YYREEE (reference sequence). CDR3 nucleotide sequence: TGTGCCAGCAGCCCGGGCACAGGGGATTCACCCCTCCACTTT. This gives the protein CASSPGTGDSPLHF.

This clone was observed a handful of times. J is TRBJ1-5 and V is TRBV11-2, with a tentative D call TRBD1 (5 bases). Trimming left V 3 bases short and J 3 bases short, with 9 bases between. The CDR3 extends over 14 amino acids. The germline V gene has CDR1 SGHAT and CDR2 FQNNGV. The CDR3 region is CASSFGASNQPQHF. The CDR3 DNA follows: TGTGCCAGCAGCTTTGGGGCGTCCAATCAGCCCCAGCATTTT.

The chain recombines TRBV28 with TRBJ1-5; 9 bases line up with TRBD1. The V gene's germline CDR1 is MDHEN and CDR2 SYDVKM. The CDR3 contains 15 residues. J gave up 7 bases and V 3 bases, and 7 bases lay outside the gene matches. The CDR3: CASSLTGTGRQPQHF. The CDR3 bases are TGTGCCAGCAGTTTGACTGGGACAGGGAGGCAGCCCCAGCATTTT.

This chain uses TRBV9 with TRBJ2-3; 11 nucleotides match TRBD2. The ends lost 4 bases at V and 1 base at J; junction bases unmatched: 8. The germline V gene encodes CDR1 SGDLS and CDR2 YYNGEE. This CDR3 is 17 amino acids long. The CDR3 sequence: CASSLGVAGGGTDTQYF. CDR3 DNA: TGTGCCAGCAGCCTTGGAGTAGCGGGAGGGGGCACAGATACGCAGTATTTT.

This chain uses TRBV10-3 with TRBJ2-5; D is perhaps TRBD2 (5 bases). The CDR3 contains 15 residues. V was clipped by 0 bases and J by 9 bases, with 17 bases between them. Germline lookup yields CDR1 ENHRY and CDR2 SYGVKD. The CDR3 sequence: CAISESGGPVMAQYF. CDR3 DNA: TGTGCCATCAGTGAGTCAGGCGGGCCGGTGATGGCCCAGTACTTC.

The genes are TRBV5-1 and TRBJ2-1, with D possibly matching TRBD2 (5 bases). The V end lost 5 bases, the J end lost 1 base, and 13 bases lay between the germline ends. The CDR3 covers 15 residues. Germline V CDR1 and CDR2: SGHRS, YFSETQ. This CDR3 is CASRLFAGSYNEQFF. The CDR3 nucleotides read TGCGCCAGCAGGCTGTTTGCGGGTTCCTACAATGAGCAGTTCTTC.

This sequence joins TRBV4-3 and TRBJ2-7, with TRBD2 identical over 7 bases. The length of the CDR3 is 16 residues. Losses at the gene ends were 3 bases for V and 4 bases for J; bases not matched to a gene: 12. Germline V lookup: CDR1 LGHNA, CDR2 YSLEER. The CDR3 DNA reads TGCGCCAGCAGCCAGGGGAGGGGACCGCTTGGTTACGAGCAGTACTTC. It translates to CASSQGRGPLGYEQYF.

This sequence joins TRBV28 and TRBJ1-1; 8 bases align to TRBD1. CDR3 length equals 13 residues. The germline gives CDR1 MDHEN, CDR2 SYDVKM. The trim removed 5 bases at V and 4 bases at J, leaving 3 bases unmatched. The CDR3, as DNA: TGTGCCAGCAGTACAGGGGGTGCCACTGAAGCTTTCTTT. Amino acid sequence: CASSTGGATEAFF.

The chain recombines TRBV27 with TRBJ2-7; 8 bases are shared with TRBD1. Unmatched junction bases numbered 4, after V lost 2 bases and J lost 4 bases. CDR1 is MNHEY and CDR2 is SMNVEV in the germline V gene (reference sequence). The CDR3 totals 14 residues. CDR3 nucleotide sequence: TGTGCCAGCAGTTTAACGGACAGGGCTTACGAGCAGTACTTC. This sequence encodes CASSLTDRAYEQYF.

The V and J genes are TRBV6-5 and TRBJ1-5; 8 nucleotides match TRBD1. The germline V gene has CDR1 MNHEY and CDR2 SVGAGI. The V and J ends lost 10 bases and 4 bases, in that order; junction bases with no gene match: 6. CDR3 size: 13 residues. CDR3 sequence: CATTGQENQPQHF. CDR3 DNA sequence: TGTGCCACAACGGGACAGGAAAATCAGCCCCAGCATTTT.

The chain links TRBV10-3 to TRBJ1-3; possibly TRBD1 for D (6 bases). V shed 4 bases and J shed 2 bases, with 12 bases lying between them. The germline gives CDR1 ENHRY, CDR2 SYGVKD. The CDR3 extends over 15 amino acids. As DNA, the CDR3 is TGTGCCATCAGTGGGGGGGGGCACACTGGAAACACCATATATTTT. Residues: CAISGGGHTGNTIYF.

This rearrangement joins TRBV19 to TRBJ1-5; D gene uncertain. Looked up from germline, CDR1 is LNHDA and CDR2 is SQIVND (reference sequence). Trimming took 6 bases from V and 0 from J, leaving 9 bases between them. The CDR3 is made up of 14 amino acids. The CDR3 is CASRLHNSNQPQHF. The CDR3 nucleotides read TGTGCCAGTAGATTACACAATAGCAATCAGCCCCAGCATTTT.

The gene calls are TRBV11-2 and TRBJ1-1; possible D gene TRBD1, 5 bases. The V gene's germline CDR1 is SGHAT and CDR2 FQNNGV. CDR3 size: 15 residues. The ends were cut back, 4 bases at V and 4 bases at J, with 16 bases in the middle. Here the CDR3 reads CASSSQILQGTEAFF. In DNA, the CDR3 is TGTGCCAGCAGCTCACAAATTTTGCAGGGCACTGAAGCTTTCTTT.

The rearrangement joins TRBV7-3 to TRBJ2-7; 12 nucleotides agree with TRBD2. J lost 2 bases, V lost 4 bases, and 3 bases had no gene match. CDR3 length: 15 amino acids. Germline loops: CDR1 SGHTA, CDR2 FQGTGA. CDR3: CASSSPSGRAYEQYF. CDR3 nucleotide sequence: TGTGCCAGCAGCTCTCCTAGCGGGAGGGCCTACGAGCAGTACTTC.

V gene TRBV27 combines with J gene TRBJ1-2; 8 bases map to TRBD1. The V gene end was trimmed by 5 bases and the J gene end by 5 bases; junction bases not matched to a gene: 4. The germline V gene encodes CDR1 MNHEY and CDR2 SMNVEV (reference sequence). This CDR3 comprises 13 residues. CDR3 in DNA: TGTGCCAGCAGTCCAAGGACAGGGTATGGCTACACCTTC. Residues: CASSPRTGYGYTF.

This sequence joins TRBV28 and TRBJ2-7; 9 bases line up with TRBD1. Germline V gives CDR1 MDHEN, CDR2 SYDVKM. Trimming cost V 2 bases and J 5 bases; bases outside gene matches: 4. The CDR3 contains 14 residues. CDR3 in amino acids: CASSLAGQGHEQYF. CDR3 in DNA: TGTGCCAGCAGTTTAGCGGGACAGGGCCACGAGCAGTACTTC.

The chain joins TRBV5-1 to TRBJ2-7; perhaps TRBD1 as D (6 bases). The germline gives CDR1 SGHRS, CDR2 YFSETQ. V dropped 2 bases and J dropped 4 bases, with 13 bases sitting between them. The CDR3 has 14 amino acids. The CDR3 spells CASSFLQGGYEQYF. The CDR3 DNA sequence: TGCGCCAGCAGCTTTTTACAGGGCGGATACGAGCAGTACTTC.